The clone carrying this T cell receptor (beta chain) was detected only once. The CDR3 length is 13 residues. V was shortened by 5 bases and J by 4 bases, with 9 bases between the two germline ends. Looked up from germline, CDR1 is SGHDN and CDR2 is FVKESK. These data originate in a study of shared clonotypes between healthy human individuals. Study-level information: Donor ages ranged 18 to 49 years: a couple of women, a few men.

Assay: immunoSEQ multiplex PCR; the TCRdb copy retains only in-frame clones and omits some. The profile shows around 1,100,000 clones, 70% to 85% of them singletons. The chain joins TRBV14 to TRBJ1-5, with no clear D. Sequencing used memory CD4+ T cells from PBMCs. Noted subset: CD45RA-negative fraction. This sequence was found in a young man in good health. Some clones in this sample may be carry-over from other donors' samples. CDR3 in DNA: TGTGCCAGCAGCTTATACCCGAATCAGCCCCAGCATTTT. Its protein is CASSLYPNQPQHF.